Here is one TCR beta chain with its context. Antigen: not known. The sample belongs to a study of monozygotic twins with cystic fibrosis. Broader study findings: J usage was most co-twin-similar in 8 of 16 pairs, V in 13. The repertoire was suggested to be naive-dominated, clonality median about 0.009.

The length of the CDR3 is 13 residues. V was shortened by 2 bases and J by 5 bases, with 9 bases between the two germline ends. CDR1 and CDR2 from the germline V gene are WNHNN and SYGVQD (reference sequence). The method was immunoSEQ multiplex PCR; TCRdb's version includes in-frame clones alone and lacks a portion of them. In the table there are approximately 25,000 clones, 85% to 95% of which are singletons. The material sequenced was blood. The V call is TRBV10-1, the J call TRBJ1-1; D call uncertain. The clonotype was recovered from a girl aged 2 to 10 with cystic fibrosis. CDR3 sequence: CASSEVVGTEAFF. CDR3 sequence (DNA): TGCGCCAGCAGTGAGGTGGTGGGGACTGAAGCTTTCTTT.